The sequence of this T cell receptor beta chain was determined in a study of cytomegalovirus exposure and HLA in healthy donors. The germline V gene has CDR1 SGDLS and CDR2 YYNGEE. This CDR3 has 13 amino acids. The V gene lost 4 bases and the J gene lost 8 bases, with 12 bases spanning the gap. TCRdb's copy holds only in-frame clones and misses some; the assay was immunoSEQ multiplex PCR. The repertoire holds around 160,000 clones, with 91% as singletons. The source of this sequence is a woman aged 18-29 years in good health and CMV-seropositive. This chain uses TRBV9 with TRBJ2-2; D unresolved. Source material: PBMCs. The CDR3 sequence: CASSPAGLGELFF. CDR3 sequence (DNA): TGTGCCAGCAGCCCCGCCGGGTTGGGGGAGCTGTTTTTT.